This T cell receptor beta chain was retrieved from a study of PD-L1 blockade in urothelial cancer. Whole-study context: Males with bladder-origin urothelial cancer constituted twenty-five of 29 patients.

Patient sample counts ranged from 1 to 8, pretreatment and on-treatment. The germline gives CDR1 MGHDK, CDR2 SYGVNS. V shed 3 bases and J shed 3 bases, with 6 bases lying between them. This CDR3 is built from 13 residues. Using immunoSEQ multiplex PCR, the repertoire was profiled, and TCRdb retains in-frame clones only, with some absent. This table has 35,000 to 50,000 clones, 70% to 85% appearing once. This clonotype was obtained from a man in his 70s with urothelial cancer. This rearrangement joins TRBV25-1 to TRBJ1-5; D gene uncertain. The specimen comprised PBMCs, sampled around atezolizumab (anti-PD-L1) treatment. In DNA form, the CDR3 reads TGTGCCAGCAGTGACACTGACAATCAGCCCCAGCATTTT. Protein sequence: CASSDTDNQPQHF.